The rows below give T cell receptor beta chains drawn from one sample of a study of blood T cells in healthy people across ages. MiXCR, run by TCRdb on the 5' RACE reads, gives a single entry per CDR3 protein. The sample consists of approximately 1.5 million distinct CDR3 sequences, 35% to 45% of them appearing once. The sample was blood. These receptors were obtained from a woman younger than 30 in good health. Each CDR3 is given with its conserved first and last residue.

>TRBJ1-2|TRBV5-1
CVSSLDNSLIYGYTF
>TRBJ2-1|TRBV6-2/TRBV6-3
CASSLTLAGSYNEQFF
>TRBJ2-7|TRBV6-2/TRBV6-3
CASSRGLAISYEQYF
>TRBJ1-1|TRBV5-1
CASSLASFMNTEAFF
>TRBJ2-3|TRBV20-1
CSARGGAGATDTQYF
>TRBJ1-4|TRBV27
CASRGTGAGEKLFF
>TRBJ1-2|TRBV5-1
CASSLAGRGGGYTF
>TRBJ1-5|TRBV20-1
CSAREGAGAVNQPQHF
>TRBJ1-5|TRBV19
CASSQGGYSNQPQHF
>TRBJ1-2|TRBV28
CASSFASGYGYTF
>TRBJ2-1|TRBV5-1
CASSSLYFSLYKQFF
>TRBJ2-5|TRBV7-2
CASSATSGVETQYF
>-|TRBV4-3
CASSQDSTASYNEQYF
>TRBJ1-4|TRBV7-6
CASSLERSFGEKLFF
>TRBJ2-7|TRBV11-1
CASSLLGPTYEQYF